Below, 8 T cell receptor beta chains from the same sample are listed, as sequenced in a study of shared clonotypes between healthy human individuals. Profiling relied on immunoSEQ multiplex PCR, and the TCRdb table lists in-frame clones only, not all of them. The sample has 300,000 to 400,000 clones, less than 85% seen once. The sequencing sample was made of memory CD4+ T cells sorted from blood. Subset: CD45RA-negative fraction. These receptors were taken from a young man in good health.

A few counts support this clone. Different DNA sequences within this sample yield the same CDR3. CDR3 protein: CASSFSGQPQHF. CDR3 bases: TGTGCCAGCAGTTTCAGCGGGCAGCCCCAGCATTTT. The chain links TRBV28 to TRBJ1-5; no reliable D call. CDR1 MDHEN and CDR2 SYDVKM come from the germline V gene. Between the trimmed V and J ends, which lost 3 bases and 7 bases, there was a span of 7 bases. This CDR3 has 12 amino acids.

This chain links TRBV11-2 with TRBJ2-2; no clear D. The V and J ends lost 5 bases and 0 bases respectively, with 13 bases between them. Germline V gene sequence: CDR1 SGHAT, CDR2 FQNNGV. The CDR3 has 16 residues. The CDR3 coding sequence is TGTGCCAGCAGCCCAGGTCTAGTATCGAACACCGGGGAGCTGTTTTTT. This sequence encodes CASSPGLVSNTGELFF.

This clone has just one count. CDR3 sequence (DNA): TGTGCCAGCAGCTTGGGGACTAGCGGGAGTGGACAAGAGACCCAGTACTTC. Its protein is CASSLGTSGSGQETQYF. The chain employs TRBV5-4 and TRBJ2-5, with 13 bases identical to TRBD2. The CDR3 covers 17 residues. The J segment lost 2 bases and the V segment lost 0 bases, leaving 4 bases of the junction unmatched. From germline, CDR1 is SGHNT and CDR2 YYREEE (reference sequence).

The chain uses TRBV9 and TRBJ2-1; 11 positions agree with TRBD1. Germline values: CDR1 SGDLS, CDR2 YYNGEE. This CDR3 is built from 14 residues. V lost 6 bases to trimming and J lost 10 bases; unmatched junction nucleotides: 9. DNA for the CDR3: TGTGCCAGCAACCGGCGGACAGGGGGCGCGGAGCAGTTCTTC. This encodes CASNRRTGGAEQFF.

J is TRBJ2-5 and V is TRBV19; D is unresolved. The CDR3 totals 16 residues. CDR1 is LNHDA, CDR2 SQIVND, per germline (reference sequence). V was clipped by 1 base and J by 2 bases, with 14 bases between them. The CDR3 sequence is CASSIVVGSFQETQYF. The CDR3 coding sequence is TGTGCCAGTAGTATAGTCGTGGGCAGCTTTCAAGAGACCCAGTACTTC.

The chain links TRBV18 to TRBJ2-5; D tentatively reads TRBD1 or TRBD2 (5 bases each). V was pared by 4 bases and J by 4 bases, with 25 bases between. CDR3 length equals 18 residues. Germline assignment: CDR1 KGHSH and CDR2 LQKENI. The CDR3 sequence is CASSLPYPRGTGGETQYF. The CDR3 DNA reads TGTGCCAGCTCACTGCCTTATCCGAGGGGCACGGGCGGAGAGACCCAGTACTTC.

The chain links TRBV5-5 to TRBJ2-7; D possibly corresponds to TRBD2 (5 bases). The CDR3 has 14 residues. The V gene lost 0 bases and the J gene lost 7 bases, with 14 bases spanning the gap. CDR1 is SGHKS, CDR2 YYEKEE, per germline (reference sequence). The CDR3 protein is CASSLVGEVREQYF. The CDR3 coding sequence is TGTGCCAGCAGCTTGGTGGGAGAGGTCCGGGAGCAGTACTTC. Full variable domain (missing parts from reference TRBV5-5 and TRBJ2-7): DAGVTQSPTHLIKTRGQQVTLRCSPISGHKSVSWYQQVLGQGPQFIFQYYEKEERGRGNFPDRFSARQFPNYSSELNVNALLLGDSALYLCASSLVGEVREQYFGPGTRLTVT.

The rearrangement uses TRBV30 and TRBJ2-7; 7 bases are shared with TRBD2. The CDR3 spans 14 residues. Germline loops: CDR1 GTSNPN, CDR2 SVGIG (reference sequence). The CDR3 DNA reads TGTGCTACTAACGGCAACGGGGGGTCCTACGAGCAGTACTTC. This translates into CATNGNGGSYEQYF. The full variable domain, with the rest looked up from reference TRBV30 and TRBJ2-7, is SQTIHQWPATLVQPVGSPLSLECTVEGTSNPNLYWYRQAAGRGLQLLFYSVGIGQISSEVPQNLSASRPQDRQFILSSKKLLLSDSGFYLCATNGNGGSYEQYFGPGTRLTVT.